In its sample, the clone carrying this TCR beta chain was seen a few times. These data come from a study of blood T cells in healthy people across ages. Germline V gives CDR1 SGHTA, CDR2 FQGNSA. Trimming took off 5 bases at V and 3 bases at J, with 14 bases between the two ends. CDR3 length: 14 amino acids. Each donor gave ten milliliters of peripheral blood. Each sample had at least 6.5 million PBMCs isolated. Sample-barcoded 5' priming and a J-beta primer mix drove a second PCR of 7 to 11 cycles. TCRdb ran MiXCR on the 5' RACE reads and lists one entry per CDR3 protein. The sample lists some 900,000 distinct CDR3 sequences; around 48% were seen once.

The source material was blood. V gene TRBV7-2 combines with J gene TRBJ2-7; D not resolved. The source of this sequence is a man between 25 and 39 years old in good health. CDR3 loop: CASSPETPYYEQYF. CDR3 nucleotide sequence: TGTGCCAGCAGCCCAGAAACGCCGTACTACGAGCAGTACTTC.